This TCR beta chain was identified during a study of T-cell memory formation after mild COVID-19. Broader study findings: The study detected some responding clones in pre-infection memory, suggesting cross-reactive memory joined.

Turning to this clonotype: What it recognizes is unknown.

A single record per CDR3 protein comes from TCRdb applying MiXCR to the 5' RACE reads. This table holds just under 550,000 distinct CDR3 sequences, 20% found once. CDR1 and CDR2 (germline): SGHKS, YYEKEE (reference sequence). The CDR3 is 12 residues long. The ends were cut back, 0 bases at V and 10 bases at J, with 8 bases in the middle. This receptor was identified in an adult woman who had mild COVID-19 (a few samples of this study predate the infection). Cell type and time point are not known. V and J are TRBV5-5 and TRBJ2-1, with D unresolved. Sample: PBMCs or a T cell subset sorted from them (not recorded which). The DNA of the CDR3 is TGTGCCAGCAGCTTGGTTGGCAGCGAGCAGTTCTTC. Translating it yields CASSLVGSEQFF.